The T cell receptor (beta chain) described here comes from a study of T cell repertoires in ileal Crohn's disease. Whole-study results and caveats: Compared with non-smokers, active smokers at surgery showed more clonal expansions. Compared with CD4 T cells, sorted CD8 cells carried more expanded clones. Every patient over 26.8% clonality showed endoscopic recurrence.

TCRdb keeps only in-frame clones here, not all; method: immunoSEQ multiplex PCR. The sample holds about 14,000 clones, 82% seen once. CDR1 is SQVTM and CDR2 is ANQGSEA in the germline V gene. This CDR3 is 13 amino acids long. V gave up 4 bases and J gave up 9 bases; unmatched junction bases: 8. Of note for this clone: What it binds is unknown.

Patients were adults with ileal or ileocolonic Crohn's disease needing resection. This TCR came from an adult with Crohn's disease. V gene TRBV29-1 combines with J gene TRBJ2-1; 8 nucleotides line up with TRBD2. Material for sequencing was ileal tissue. DNA for the CDR3: TGCAGCGTTGTGTCTAGCGGGTTTGGTGAGCAGTTCTTC. Amino acid sequence: CSVVSSGFGEQFF.